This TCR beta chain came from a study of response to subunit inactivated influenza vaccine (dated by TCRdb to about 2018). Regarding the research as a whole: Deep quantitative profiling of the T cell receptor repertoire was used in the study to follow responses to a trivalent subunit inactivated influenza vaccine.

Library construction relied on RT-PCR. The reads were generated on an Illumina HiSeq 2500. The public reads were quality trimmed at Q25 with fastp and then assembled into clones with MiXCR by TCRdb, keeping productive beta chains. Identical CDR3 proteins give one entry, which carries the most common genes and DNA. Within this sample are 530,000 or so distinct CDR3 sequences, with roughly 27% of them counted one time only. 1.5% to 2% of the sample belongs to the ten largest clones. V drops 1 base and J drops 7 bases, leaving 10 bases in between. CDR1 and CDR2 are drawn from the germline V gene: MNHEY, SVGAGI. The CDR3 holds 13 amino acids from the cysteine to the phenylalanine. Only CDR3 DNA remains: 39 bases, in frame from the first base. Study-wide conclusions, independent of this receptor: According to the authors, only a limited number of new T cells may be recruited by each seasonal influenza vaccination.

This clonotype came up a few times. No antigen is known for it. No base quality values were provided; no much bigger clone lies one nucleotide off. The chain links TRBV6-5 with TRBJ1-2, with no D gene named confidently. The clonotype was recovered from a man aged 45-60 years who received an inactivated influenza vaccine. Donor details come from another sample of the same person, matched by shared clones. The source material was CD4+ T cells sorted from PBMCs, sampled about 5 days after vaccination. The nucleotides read TGTGCCAGCAGTTACTACAAGAACCTTGGCTACACCTTC. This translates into CASSYYKNLGYTF.